This T cell receptor beta chain is drawn from a study of blood T cell repertoires in COVID-19. Here immunoSEQ multiplex PCR was the method, and the copy in TCRdb shows in-frame clones only, minus some. In the table there are about 150,000 clones, 80% to 90% of which are singletons. V was clipped by 5 bases and J by 4 bases; unmatched bases: 6. Per germline, CDR1 GTSNPN and CDR2 SVGIG (reference sequence). The CDR3 sequence is 13 residues long. Sample: peripheral blood. The chain is built from TRBV30 and TRBJ2-7, with 9 positions matching TRBD1. This receptor was taken from a human donor in a cohort sampled during active COVID-19. The CDR3 nucleotides are TGTGCCTGGGCTATACAGGGGGCTTACGAGCAGTACTTC. Amino acids: CAWAIQGAYEQYF.